These 30 T cell receptor beta chains were all obtained from the same sample, sequenced in a study of control samples from healthy donors and cancer patients. Libraries were prepared by immunoSEQ multiplex PCR; TCRdb keeps only in-frame clonotypes and omits some of them. The data contain under 80,000 clones, 84% of them singletons. Material: blood. The receptor set was obtained from a man between 50 and 59 years old in good health.

V gene TRBV4-1 combines with J gene TRBJ2-3; no clear D. The germline gives CDR1 MGHRA, CDR2 YSYEKL. V dropped 1 base and J dropped 1 base, with 9 bases sitting between them. This CDR3 is 15 amino acids long. In DNA, the CDR3 is TGCGCCAGCAGCCAAGGGCGACTCGGCACAGATACGCAGTATTTT. It translates to CASSQGRLGTDTQYF.

The V gene is TRBV29-1, the J gene TRBJ2-5; D gene uncertain. V lost 4 bases and J lost 4, with 10 bases in between. CDR3 size: 12 residues. The V gene's germline CDR1 is SQVTM and CDR2 ANQGSEA. The CDR3 coding sequence is TGCAGCGTTGTGTGGGTCCGAGAGACCCAGTACTTC. This codes for CSVVWVRETQYF.

This chain connects TRBV6-5 to TRBJ1-2; TRBD1 might be the D (5 bases). The ends were cut back, 0 bases at V and 7 bases at J, with 9 bases in the middle. The CDR3 extends over 13 amino acids. Per the germline V gene, CDR1 is MNHEY and CDR2 is SVGAGI. The DNA for the CDR3 is TGTGCCAGCAGTTACTCCTTAGGGACTGGCTACACCTTC. This gives the protein CASSYSLGTGYTF.

The rearrangement links TRBV21-1 to TRBJ1-5; TRBD1, as called in the table, went unchecked against the DNA. TRBV21-1 is described as a pseudogene. The CDR3 covers 16 residues. The CDR3 here is CASTTAYGYSNQPQHF. The CDR3 DNA follows: TGTGCCAGCACGACAGCGTACGGATATAGCAATCAGCCCCAGCATTTT.

The genes are TRBV5-1 and TRBJ2-5; a possible D gene is TRBD2 (5 bases). V shed 1 base and J shed 1 base, with 8 bases lying between them. Germline CDR1 SGHRS, CDR2 YFSETQ. The CDR3 loop spans 14 amino acids. The DNA for the CDR3 is TGCGCCAGCAGCTTGTCGGGGATCCAAGAGACCCAGTACTTC. Translation: CASSLSGIQETQYF.

Written as DNA, the CDR3 is TGTGCCAGCAGCCTCGTAGGGCAGGAACAGCCCCAGCATTTT. Translated: CASSLVGQEQPQHF. The rearrangement links TRBV6-2 or TRBV6-3 to TRBJ1-5, with D unclear. V shed 6 bases and J shed 7 bases, with 16 bases lying between them. This CDR3 region has 14 residues. The germline gives CDR1 MNHEY, CDR2 SVGEGT.

V and J are TRBV11-2 and TRBJ2-7; D gene ambiguous. V shed 0 bases and J shed 3 bases, with 0 bases lying between them. The CDR3 extends over 11 amino acids. The germline V gene encodes CDR1 SGHAT and CDR2 FQNNGV. Here the CDR3 reads CASSLDYEQYF. DNA of the CDR3: TGTGCCAGCAGCTTAGACTACGAGCAGTACTTC.

This clone was observed a handful of times. The chain uses TRBV11-3 and TRBJ1-5; D may be TRBD1 (6 bases). The CDR3 sequence is 17 residues long. Germline V gene sequence: CDR1 SGHNT, CDR2 YENEEA. The V end was cut by 5 bases, the J end by 2 bases, with 19 bases between. The CDR3 here is CASSLTRGAPGNQPQHF. Here the CDR3 DNA reads TGTGCCAGCAGCCTCACGAGGGGGGCCCCGGGCAATCAGCCCCAGCATTTT.

V usage is TRBV10-1 and J usage is TRBJ1-1, with 8 bases lining up with TRBD1. CDR3 size: 14 residues. Trimming at V came to 10 bases and at J to 9 bases, leaving 16 bases not matched to a gene. Germline values: CDR1 WNHNN, CDR2 SYGVQD (reference sequence). The CDR3 spells CATAELRGRGKAFF. The CDR3 DNA reads as TGCGCCACCGCGGAACTCAGGGGGCGCGGGAAAGCTTTCTTT.

Regarding this clone: Other nucleotide sequences in the sample specify the same CDR3. This rearrangement joins TRBV18 to TRBJ1-6, with D perhaps TRBD1 (5 bases). Trimming removed 2 bases from V and 8 bases from J, with 7 bases in between. Germline V CDR1 and CDR2: KGHSH, LQKENI. The CDR3 runs to 13 residues. CDR3 amino acids: CASSPGGDSPLHF. As DNA, the CDR3 is TGTGCCAGCTCACCAGGGGGAGATTCACCCCTCCACTTT.

This chain uses TRBV19 with TRBJ1-5, with 8 bases matching TRBD1. V trimming: 4 bases; J trimming: 5 bases; junction bases outside the gene matches: 4. Germline CDR1 reads LNHDA; CDR2 reads SQIVND (reference sequence). This CDR3 has 14 amino acids. As DNA, the CDR3 is TGTGCCAGTAGTACAGGGGGCGGTCATCAGCCCCAGCATTTT. Translated: CASSTGGGHQPQHF.

The rearrangement links TRBV12-5 to TRBJ1-5; no clear D gene. The CDR3 spans 17 residues. V gave up 0 bases and J gave up 1 base, with 13 bases separating them. Germline CDR1 and CDR2: LGHNT and FRNRAP. The DNA of the CDR3 is TGTGCTAGTGGTTTGGTTACAGTTAAGCCAAGCAATCAGCCCCAGCATTTT. Residues: CASGLVTVKPSNQPQHF.

This clone was seen a single time. This rearrangement joins TRBV18 to TRBJ2-1; D is undetermined. The CDR3 loop spans 14 amino acids. V was trimmed by 4 bases and J by 8 bases, leaving 15 bases between them. The germline CDR1 and CDR2 sequences are KGHSH and LQKENI. CDR3 loop: CASSLALAEDEQFF. CDR3 in DNA: TGTGCCAGCTCACTTGCCTTAGCAGAGGATGAGCAGTTCTTC.

The chain links TRBV30 to TRBJ2-2; D is possibly TRBD1 (5 bases). CDR3 length equals 13 residues. Germline CDR1 and CDR2: GTSNPN and SVGIG (reference sequence). V shed 7 bases and J shed 4 bases, with 13 bases lying between them. CDR3 bases: TGTGCCTTACAGGTTGGCGGCACCGGGGAGCTGTTTTTT. It yields the protein CALQVGGTGELFF.

A single count supports this clone. The chain couples TRBV4-3 to TRBJ2-2; possibly TRBD1 for D (6 bases). The CDR3 length is 19 residues. V lost 5 bases and J 4 bases, leaving 26 bases between the germline ends. Per germline, CDR1 LGHNA and CDR2 YSLEER. The CDR3 is CASSSRNAGTRIATGELFF. CDR3 nucleotides: TGCGCCAGCAGCTCAAGGAACGCCGGGACACGAATTGCCACCGGGGAGCTGTTTTTT.

The chain uses TRBV12-3 or TRBV12-4 and TRBJ2-1, with no clear D. This CDR3 spans 13 amino acids. V lost 2 bases and J 4 bases, leaving 6 bases between the germline ends. CDR3 in amino acids: CASSLTRYNEQFF. The CDR3 nucleotides are TGTGCCAGCAGTTTAACCAGGTACAATGAGCAGTTCTTC.

The chain employs TRBV7-2 and TRBJ1-6; no clear D. The CDR3 is 16 residues long. From germline, CDR1 is SGHTA and CDR2 FQGNSA. V lost 0 bases and J lost 14, with 20 bases in between. This CDR3 is CASSLAIVDWARALHF. The CDR3 coding sequence is TGTGCCAGCAGCTTAGCGATAGTTGACTGGGCTAGAGCCCTCCACTTT.

The chain employs TRBV19 and TRBJ2-7; D assignment may be TRBD1 or TRBD2 (6 bases each). There are 14 residues in the CDR3. CDR1 and CDR2 (germline): LNHDA, SQIVND (reference sequence). Trimming left V 6 bases short and J 3 bases short, with 15 bases between. The CDR3 sequence: CASRQRGGGYEQYF. The CDR3 DNA is TGTGCCAGTAGGCAAAGAGGGGGAGGCTACGAGCAGTACTTC. The entire variable domain, with the rest obtained from reference TRBV19 and TRBJ2-7, is as follows: DGGITQSPKYLFRKEGQNVTLSCEQNLNHDAMYWYRQDPGQGLRLIYYSQIVNDFQKGDIAEGYSVSREKKESFPLTVTSAQKNPTAFYLCASRQRGGGYEQYFGPGTRLTVT.

The rearrangement uses TRBV6-5 and TRBJ1-2; 8 bases map to TRBD1. Germline lookup yields CDR1 MNHEY and CDR2 SVGAGI. This CDR3 is 16 amino acids long. The junction had 12 bases not matched to a gene; V was cut back by 3 bases and J by 6 bases. CDR3 DNA: TGTGCCAGCAGTTATCATGACAGGGGAATAGAGGATGGCTACACCTTC. Protein: CASSYHDRGIEDGYTF.

Of note for this clone: An end of the junction differs from the germline gene, which may be a read error. Within the sample, other DNA sequences also encode this same CDR3. This sequence joins TRBV28 and TRBJ1-2; 9 nucleotides match TRBD1. The germline V gene has CDR1 MDHEN and CDR2 SYDVKM. The length of the CDR3 is 13 residues. CDR3 loop: CASRGGQGYGYTF. The CDR3 DNA reads TGTGCCAGCAGGGGGGGACAGGGCTATGGCTACACCTTT.

This clone appeared once. The rearrangement joins TRBV5-6 to TRBJ1-4; 8 nucleotides agree with TRBD1. Per the germline V gene, CDR1 is SGHDT and CDR2 is YYEEEE. This CDR3 has 16 amino acids. The V gene end was trimmed by 4 bases and the J gene end by 14 bases; junction bases not matched to a gene: 19. The CDR3 DNA reads TGTGCCAGCAGCCGGTTTGGTAACAGGGGGAATGAACTTCTGTTTTTT. It codes for CASSRFGNRGNELLFF. Looking up the rest from reference TRBV5-6 and TRBJ1-4 gives the full variable domain: DAGVTQSPTHLIKTRGQQVTLRCSPKSGHDTVSWYQQALGQGPQFIFQYYEEEERQRGNFPDRFSGHQFPNYSSELNVNALLLGDSALYLCASSRFGNRGNELLFFGSGTQLSVL.

This chain links TRBV19 with TRBJ1-6; no reliable D call. Germline CDR1 is LNHDA and CDR2 is SQIVND (reference sequence). This CDR3 has 9 amino acids. V lost 7 bases, J lost 9 bases, and 1 base lay in between. The CDR3 coding sequence is TGTGCCAGTACTTCACCCCTCCACTTT. Translation gives CASTSPLHF. The complete variable domain, with remaining parts taken from reference TRBV19 and TRBJ1-6, reads DGGITQSPKYLFRKEGQNVTLSCEQNLNHDAMYWYRQDPGQGLRLIYYSQIVNDFQKGDIAEGYSVSREKKESFPLTVTSAQKNPTAFYLCASTSPLHFGNGTRLTVT.

The V call is TRBV6-2 or TRBV6-3, the J call TRBJ1-2; D gene uncertain. From germline, CDR1 is MNHEY and CDR2 SVGEGT. The CDR3 sequence is 13 residues long. Deletions cut 4 bases from V and 2 bases from J, with 8 bases between. The CDR3 DNA follows: TGTGCCAGCAGTTTTGCAGAGAACTATGGCTACACCTTC. It yields the protein CASSFAENYGYTF.

Points on this clone: Its ends do not fully match the called genes, so a read error is possible. The gene calls are TRBV9 and TRBJ2-2, with 10 bases identical to TRBD2. This CDR3 comprises 15 residues. CDR1 SGDLS and CDR2 YYNGEE come from the germline V gene. The CDR3 bases are TGTGCCAGCAGGGTAGCGGGAGGTTCCACCGGGGAGCTGTTTTTT. Protein product: CASRVAGGSTGELFF. The entire variable domain, with the rest obtained from reference TRBV9 and TRBJ2-2, is as follows: DSGVTQTPKHLITATGQRVTLRCSPRSGDLSVYWYQQSLDQGLQFLIQYYNGEERAKGNILERFSAQQFPDLHSELNLSSLELGDSALYFCASRVAGGSTGELFFGEGSRLTVL.

The V call is TRBV5-5, the J call TRBJ2-5; D remains ambiguous. From germline, CDR1 is SGHKS and CDR2 YYEKEE (reference sequence). The V end lost 3 bases, the J end lost 4 bases, and 13 bases lay between the germline ends. The CDR3 runs to 14 residues. This chain's CDR3 is CASSSTGPGETQYF. The CDR3 DNA follows: TGTGCCAGCAGCTCAACGGGCCCCGGAGAGACCCAGTACTTC.

This clone has a single count. This chain uses TRBV19 with TRBJ2-1, with 13 bases that match TRBD2. The J segment lost 10 bases and the V segment lost 6 bases, leaving 3 bases of the junction unmatched. In germline, CDR1 is LNHDA, CDR2 SQIVND (reference sequence). The CDR3 totals 13 residues. The CDR3 bases are TGTGCCAGTAGCGGACTAGCGGGAGTGGAGCAGTTCTTC. Protein product: CASSGLAGVEQFF.

The rearrangement links TRBV30 to TRBJ1-2; D uncertain. Trimming cost V 1 base and J 3 bases, with 9 bases left between them. This CDR3 has 13 amino acids. From germline, CDR1 is GTSNPN and CDR2 SVGIG (reference sequence). For the CDR3, the DNA is TGTGCCTGGAGTGGTCTTCCCCACTATGGCTACACCTTC. Encoded protein: CAWSGLPHYGYTF. Supplemented by reference TRBV30 and TRBJ1-2, the full variable domain reads SQTIHQWPATLVQPVGSPLSLECTVEGTSNPNLYWYRQAAGRGLQLLFYSVGIGQISSEVPQNLSASRPQDRQFILSSKKLLLSDSGFYLCAWSGLPHYGYTFGSGTRLTVV.

The J gene is TRBJ1-1, the V gene TRBV29-1, with a weak D call TRBD1 (6 bases). Germline CDR1 is SQVTM and CDR2 is ANQGSEA. Trimming shortened V by 6 bases and J by 11 bases, and 13 bases separated the two germline ends. The CDR3 covers 10 residues. The CDR3 reads CSVGQMGAFF. The CDR3 coding sequence is TGCAGCGTCGGACAGATGGGTGCTTTCTTT.

In this sample, this clone turned up once. The chain has TRBV9 and TRBJ1-3, with unresolved D. Trimming cost V 4 bases and J 4 bases, with 3 bases left between them. The CDR3 contains 11 residues. CDR1 and CDR2 (germline): SGDLS, YYNGEE. The DNA of the CDR3 is TGTGCCAGCAGCCTCGGAAACACCATATATTTT. This gives the protein CASSLGNTIYF.

The chain joins TRBV18 to TRBJ2-1; D perhaps matches TRBD2 (5 bases). V was trimmed by 3 bases and J by 1 base, leaving 16 bases between them. Germline CDR1 is KGHSH and CDR2 is LQKENI. This CDR3 is 17 amino acids long. CDR3 DNA: TGTGCCAGCTCACCCCGGGCGGGCGGACTGTCCTACAATGAGCAGTTCTTC. Amino acids: CASSPRAGGLSYNEQFF.